These T cell receptor beta chains were read from a single sample in a study of shared clonotypes between healthy human individuals. The protocol was immunoSEQ multiplex PCR, while the TCRdb copy is restricted to in-frame clones and leaves out a portion. The sample includes hundreds of thousands of clones, around 75% of them seen just once. The sample taken for sequencing was PBMCs. These receptor sequences come from a middle-aged woman in good health. Some clones in this sample may be carry-over from other donors' samples. CDR3s include the opening cysteine and the closing phenylalanine or tryptophan. A D gene is named only where the DNA matches it firmly. Expanded clones are given a class, and other clones once, few, many or no size at all.

J,V,D,size,DNA,CDR3
TRBJ2-2,TRBV7-3,TRBD1,once,TGTGCCAGCAGCCCTAGACAGGGGCCATACACCGGGGAGCTGTTTTTT,CASSPRQGPYTGELFF
TRBJ1-1,TRBV28,TRBD1,.,TGTGCCAGCAGTTTACCAGGGGCGGACAGGGAAGCTTTCTTT,CASSLPGADREAFF
TRBJ2-2,TRBV7-2,TRBD2,.,TGTGCCAGCAGCTTAGCGTCGACACTAGCGGTTAACACCGGGGAGCTGTTTTTT,CASSLASTLAVNTGELFF
TRBJ2-1,TRBV19,TRBD2,.,TGTGCCAGTAGTGGTCCTAGCGGGAGGGCATACAATGAGCAGTTCTTC,CASSGPSGRAYNEQFF
TRBJ2-6,TRBV19,.,.,TGTGCCAGTAGGCCCTATTTAGGGGACCAAGGAGAGGCCAACGTCCTGACTTTC,CASRPYLGDQGEANVLTF
TRBJ2-1,TRBV11-3,.,.,TGTGCCAGCCAAAAATACAATGAGCAGTTCTTC,CASQKYNEQFF
TRBJ2-7,TRBV19,TRBD1,.,TGTGCCACAAAGACCCGGGACAGGGCCTACGAGCAGTACTTC,CATKTRDRAYEQYF
TRBJ2-6,TRBV4-1,.,once,TGCGCCAGCAGCCAGCGGGGAACAGAGGGGGCTGGGGCCAACGTCCTGACTTTC,CASSQRGTEGAGANVLTF
TRBJ1-2,TRBV7-8,TRBD1,.,TGTGCCAGCAGCCAAACAGGGGTAGGCTACACCTTC,CASSQTGVGYTF
TRBJ2-3,TRBV19,.,.,TGTGCCAGTAGTATAGATTGGGGGGGCAGGACAGATACGCAGTATTTT,CASSIDWGGRTDTQYF
TRBJ2-1,TRBV18,TRBD1,.,TGTGCCAGCTCACCACCGGGACAGGGGGACAGCTCCTACAATGAGCAGTTCTTC,CASSPPGQGDSSYNEQFF
TRBJ2-2,TRBV5-1,.,.,TGCGCCAGCAGCTTTATCCCAGACACCGGGGAGCTGTTTTTT,CASSFIPDTGELFF
TRBJ2-3,TRBV10-3,.,.,TGTGCCATCAGTGAAGAGGGACCCACAGATACGCAGTATTTT,CAISEEGPTDTQYF
TRBJ2-2,TRBV29-1,.,.,TGCAGCGTTTCGGACGGGCTCGTCCCCGGGGAGCTGTTTTTT,CSVSDGLVPGELFF
TRBJ2-1,TRBV4-2,TRBD2,once,TGTGCCAGCAGCCAAGCGACTAGCGGGACCTACAATGAGCAGTTCTTC,CASSQATSGTYNEQFF
TRBJ2-3,TRBV6-6,.,.,TGTGCCAGCGATAAGGGTAGCACAGATACGCAGTATTTT,CASDKGSTDTQYF
TRBJ2-1,TRBV6-1,.,.,TGTGCCAGCAGTGAGTTGGCAGGGCTTATCGGTGAGCAGTTCTTC,CASSELAGLIGEQFF
TRBJ2-7,TRBV20-1,.,.,TGCAGTGCTTTACTCTCCTACGAGCAGTACTTC,CSALLSYEQYF
TRBJ2-2,TRBV6-6,.,.,TGTGCCAGCAGTCGGGACCCGAACACCGGGGAGCTGTTTTTT,CASSRDPNTGELFF
TRBJ1-1,TRBV5-1,TRBD1,.,TGCGCCAGCAGCTTAATAACAGGGGGTGAAGCTTTCTTT,CASSLITGGEAFF
TRBJ2-6,TRBV29-1,.,once,TGCGGCGTTGGGGGAATATCTGGGGCCAACGTCCTGACTTTC,CGVGGISGANVLTF
TRBJ2-1,TRBV5-4,.,.,TGTGCCAGCAGCTTGGTTCAGAAGTACAATGAGCAGTTCTTC,CASSLVQKYNEQFF
TRBJ1-2,TRBV5-6,.,.,TGTGCCAGCGGCCCACCAGGACAGTACTATGGCTACACCTTC,CASGPPGQYYGYTF
TRBJ2-7,TRBV4-3,.,.,TGCGCCAGCAGCCAAGGAGGGGGAAACAGGGCCGACGAGCAGTACTTC,CASSQGGGNRADEQYF
TRBJ2-1,TRBV2,.,.,TGTGCCAGTGGGGGCGAAGGAAGCTCCTACAATGAGCAGTTCTTC,CASGGEGSSYNEQFF
TRBJ2-7,TRBV29-1,.,.,TGCAGCGTTGATAGGGGTTACGAGCAGTACTTC,CSVDRGYEQYF
TRBJ2-1,TRBV7-2,.,few,TGTGCCAGCAGCTTAGCCCTTGAGCAGTTCTTC,CASSLALEQFF
TRBJ2-2,TRBV5-1,.,.,TGCGCCAGCAGCTGGACAGTTAACACCGGGGAGCTGTTTTTT,CASSWTVNTGELFF
TRBJ2-7,TRBV28,.,once,TGTGCCAGCAGCCCGTCGGGGTACACCTACGAGCAGTACTTC,CASSPSGYTYEQYF
TRBJ2-5,TRBV19,TRBD1,.,TGTGCCAGTAGCCCCGACAGGGGAGGCGAGACCCAGTACTTC,CASSPDRGGETQYF
TRBJ2-1,TRBV6-4,.,many,TGTGCCAGCAGTGAGGGAGAATCCAATGAGCAGTTCTTC,CASSEGESNEQFF
TRBJ2-5,TRBV4-1,.,.,TGCGCCAGCAGCCAACCGGGACCTATCCAAGAGACCCAGTACTTC,CASSQPGPIQETQYF
TRBJ1-3,TRBV7-2,TRBD1,many,TGTGCCAGCAGCTCTCGGACAGGGGCTGGAAACACCATATATTTT,CASSSRTGAGNTIYF
TRBJ2-7,TRBV5-1,TRBD2,.,TGCGCCAGCAGCCCGGGACTAGCGGACTACGAGCAGTACTTC,CASSPGLADYEQYF
TRBJ1-6,TRBV5-4,.,.,TGTGCCAGCAGCTTGGACGGGACGTTGGAGGATTCACCCCTCCACTTT,CASSLDGTLEDSPLHF
TRBJ2-7,TRBV28,TRBD2,.,TGTGCCAGCAGTCGGGGCGGGAGGGGCTACGAGCAGTACTTC,CASSRGGRGYEQYF
TRBJ2-7,TRBV5-1,TRBD2,.,TGCGCCAGCAGCTTGAGAGCGGGAGGGAGGCCCTACGAGCAGTACTTC,CASSLRAGGRPYEQYF
TRBJ1-3,TRBV10-3,TRBD1,.,TGTGCCATCAGCCCGGACAGGGCGGGAAACACCATATATTTT,CAISPDRAGNTIYF
TRBJ2-3,TRBV30,.,.,TGTGCCTGGAGTGTATTGGCAGATACGCAGTATTTT,CAWSVLADTQYF
TRBJ2-3,TRBV2,.,.,TGTGCCAGCGTTAGCGGAAGCACAGATACGCAGTATTTT,CASVSGSTDTQYF
TRBJ2-7,TRBV5-1,.,.,TGCGCCAGCAGGATAGGGGGCTCCTACGAGCAGTACTTC,CASRIGGSYEQYF
TRBJ2-3,TRBV5-1,TRBD2,once,TGCGCCAGCAGACCTGGACTAGCGGGCTACACAGATACGCAGTATTTT,CASRPGLAGYTDTQYF
TRBJ2-7,TRBV30,.,.,TGTGCCTGGAGTGTACCGGTCCCTTCTCGAACACCCGAGCAGTACTTC,CAWSVPVPSRTPEQYF
TRBJ1-2,TRBV6-1,.,.,TGTGCCAGCAGTGCAGGGGACGGCACAGTCCTCTATGGCTACACCTTC,CASSAGDGTVLYGYTF
TRBJ1-3,TRBV7-9,.,once,TGTGCCAGCAGCCATGGGTGGGGGGAATCTGGAAACACCATATATTTT,CASSHGWGESGNTIYF
TRBJ1-5,TRBV5-6,TRBD1,.,TGTGCCAGCAGCTCAAGGGACAGTCATCAGCCCCAGCATTTT,CASSSRDSHQPQHF
TRBJ2-7,TRBV28,.,.,TGTGCCAGCAGTTTACCCCGAGGGTTCTACGAGCAGTACTTC,CASSLPRGFYEQYF